Below are 8 T cell receptor beta chains sequenced from a single sample in a study of blood T cell repertoires in COVID-19. Sequencing used immunoSEQ multiplex PCR; TCRdb keeps in-frame clones, though not all of them. The sample includes a few hundred thousand clones, around 81% of them seen just once. The sample was peripheral blood. The receptor set was obtained from a woman aged 45-60 years with active or convalescent COVID-19.

This chain links TRBV19 with TRBJ1-5; 7 bases line up with TRBD1. This CDR3 comprises 18 residues. The trim removed 1 base at V and 6 bases at J, leaving 15 bases unmatched. CDR1 is LNHDA and CDR2 is SQIVND in the germline V gene (reference sequence). The CDR3: CASSIGNRGVVGSQPQHF. CDR3 DNA: TGTGCCAGTAGTATAGGGAACAGGGGCGTTGTTGGGAGTCAGCCCCAGCATTTT.

The chain has TRBV11-2 and TRBJ2-4, with a possible D match to TRBD2 (6 bases). The V end lost 1 base, the J end lost 9 bases, and 16 bases lay between the germline ends. This CDR3 is 15 amino acids long. Per germline, CDR1 SGHAT and CDR2 FQNNGV. The CDR3 region is CASSLGSGGLGIQYF. The CDR3 nucleotides read TGTGCCAGCAGCTTAGGAAGCGGAGGGTTAGGCATTCAGTACTTC.

The chain recombines TRBV5-1 with TRBJ2-1; 10 nucleotides line up with TRBD2. This CDR3 has 15 residues. Germline CDR1 is SGHRS and CDR2 is YFSETQ. V lost 1 base to trimming and J lost 4 bases; unmatched junction nucleotides: 2. CDR3 amino acids: CASSLQREGYNEQFF. The CDR3 DNA sequence: TGCGCCAGCAGCTTGCAGCGGGAGGGTTACAATGAGCAGTTCTTC.

The chain recombines TRBV18 with TRBJ1-5, with a weak D call TRBD1 (5 bases). Germline V lookup: CDR1 KGHSH, CDR2 LQKENI. The CDR3 spans 15 residues. The V gene lost 4 bases and the J gene lost 2 bases, with 12 bases spanning the gap. CDR3 sequence: CASSRSQVGNQPQHF. CDR3 DNA sequence: TGTGCCAGCTCACGATCACAGGTGGGCAATCAGCCCCAGCATTTT. Drawing the rest from reference TRBV18 and TRBJ1-5, the complete variable domain is NAGVMQNPRHLVRRRGQEARLRCSPMKGHSHVYWYRQLPEEGLKFMVYLQKENIIDESGMPKERFSAEFPKEGPSILRIQQVVRGDSAAYFCASSRSQVGNQPQHFGDGTRLSIL.

The gene calls are TRBV19 and TRBJ1-1, with 9 nucleotides matching TRBD1. The CDR3 loop spans 15 amino acids. Germline CDR1 and CDR2: LNHDA and SQIVND (reference sequence). With 5 bases clipped from V and 2 bases from J, the junction kept 6 bases outside the gene matches. CDR3 sequence: CASSPWDRDNTEAFF. CDR3 bases: TGTGCCAGTAGTCCGTGGGACAGGGATAACACTGAAGCTTTCTTT.

The CDR3 nucleotides read TGTGCCAGCAGCCTAACTAGCGGGAGATCCTACGAGCAGTACTTC. Residues: CASSLTSGRSYEQYF. J is TRBJ2-7 and V is TRBV7-2; 11 bases agree with TRBD2. CDR3 size: 15 residues. From germline, CDR1 is SGHTA and CDR2 FQGNSA. V gave up 5 bases and J gave up 1 base; unmatched junction bases: 4.

The CDR3 bases are TGTGCCAGCGGGACAGGGGGCGTGAGTGAAGCTTTCTTT. As protein: CASGTGGVSEAFF. The chain carries TRBV2 and TRBJ1-1; TRBD1 aligns across 12 bases. CDR3 size: 13 residues. CDR1 is SNHLY and CDR2 is FYNNEI in the germline V gene. J gave up 7 bases and V 8 bases, and 5 bases lay outside the gene matches.

V and J are TRBV6-5 and TRBJ2-7; TRBD1 is a possible D gene (6 bases). Trimming stripped 7 bases from V and 5 bases from J, with 18 bases between. This CDR3 has 14 amino acids. In germline, CDR1 is MNHEY, CDR2 SVGAGI. The chain's CDR3 is CASNTGIQGHEQYF. The CDR3 bases are TGTGCCAGCAATACTGGTATACAGGGCCACGAGCAGTACTTC.